A single sample is the source of the 29 T cell receptor beta chains below, sequenced in a study of early stage breast cancer tumors. Clones were read by immunoSEQ multiplex PCR, and TCRdb kept only the in-frame ones, dropping some. Among approximately 17,000 clones listed, around four fifths were seen once. Material for sequencing was blood. These receptors all stem from a person aged 70 to 85 with breast cancer.

The rearrangement joins TRBV7-2 to TRBJ2-7; maybe TRBD1 (6 bases). Between the trimmed V and J ends, which lost 5 bases and 0 bases, there was a span of 14 bases. The CDR3 totals 15 residues. Germline CDR1 and CDR2: SGHTA and FQGNSA. Written as DNA, the CDR3 is TGTGCCAGCAGCCAAGAGCCGGACAGCTCCTACGAGCAGTACTTC. Protein sequence: CASSQEPDSSYEQYF.

The chain employs TRBV28 and TRBJ1-5, with TRBD1 matching over 9 bases. The V gene's germline CDR1 is MDHEN and CDR2 SYDVKM. The CDR3 contains 14 residues. J gave up 5 bases and V 6 bases, and 5 bases lay outside the gene matches. DNA of the CDR3: TGTGCCAGCAGACCGACAGGGGGGCATCAGCCCCAGCATTTT. It specifies CASRPTGGHQPQHF.

This chain uses TRBV30 with TRBJ2-2; 7 bases agree with TRBD1. CDR3 size: 15 residues. CDR1 is GTSNPN, CDR2 SVGIG, per germline (reference sequence). After removal of 0 bases from V and 4 bases from J, the junction contained 5 bases not matched to a gene. The CDR3 here is CAWSVGGAGTGELFF. The CDR3 DNA reads as TGTGCCTGGAGTGTAGGGGGCGCGGGCACCGGGGAGCTGTTTTTT.

This chain links TRBV4-1 with TRBJ2-5, with 8 nucleotides matching TRBD2. The V gene end was trimmed by 0 bases and the J gene end by 1 base; junction bases not matched to a gene: 10. CDR3 length equals 18 residues. The germline V gene encodes CDR1 MGHRA and CDR2 YSYEKL. The CDR3 region is CASSQDLDGGASQETQYF. Here the CDR3 DNA reads TGCGCCAGCAGCCAAGATCTCGACGGGGGGGCCTCCCAAGAGACCCAGTACTTC.

This clone was picked up a small number of times. V and J are TRBV28 and TRBJ1-1; maybe TRBD1 (5 bases). Trimming removed 8 bases from V and 5 bases from J, with 12 bases in between. This CDR3 comprises 12 residues. Germline CDR1 reads MDHEN; CDR2 reads SYDVKM. The CDR3 sequence is CASDGKGTEAFF. CDR3 DNA sequence: TGTGCCAGCGATGGAAAGGGGACTGAAGCTTTCTTT.

This clone was seen a handful of times. The rearrangement links TRBV5-1 to TRBJ1-2; perhaps TRBD1 as D (5 bases). Trimming removed 2 bases from V and 0 bases from J, with 14 bases in between. The CDR3 runs to 16 residues. Germline V gene sequence: CDR1 SGHRS, CDR2 YFSETQ. The CDR3 loop is CASSLQATLSNYGYTF. The CDR3 DNA follows: TGCGCCAGCAGCTTACAGGCCACCTTATCTAACTATGGCTACACCTTC.

The CDR3 DNA sequence: TGTGCCACCAGCCCGGGGGATACTAATGAAAAACTGTTTTTT. Residues: CATSPGDTNEKLFF. The chain carries TRBV15 and TRBJ1-4, with D possibly being TRBD1 (5 bases). Germline V gene lookup returns CDR1 LNHNV and CDR2 YYDKDF (reference sequence). This CDR3 spans 14 amino acids. V was clipped by 5 bases and J by 2 bases, with 9 bases between them.

Here the CDR3 DNA reads TGTGCCTGGAGGGAACATCGGGGTGGCTACACCTTC. It encodes CAWREHRGGYTF. The gene calls are TRBV30 and TRBJ1-2; D remains unclear. Trimming stripped 3 bases from V and 7 bases from J, with 12 bases between. Germline V gene lookup returns CDR1 GTSNPN and CDR2 SVGIG (reference sequence). The CDR3 runs to 12 residues.

The J gene is TRBJ2-1, the V gene TRBV5-1; tentative D call: TRBD2 (6 bases). V was pared by 4 bases and J by 6 bases, with 11 bases between. The CDR3 is made up of 13 amino acids. Germline CDR1 reads SGHRS; CDR2 reads YFSETQ. The CDR3 nucleotides are TGCGCCAGCAGCGGCGGGACGCTCAATGAGCAGTTCTTC. Amino acids: CASSGGTLNEQFF.

This rearrangement joins TRBV9 to TRBJ2-7, with D possibly being TRBD2 (7 bases). Deletions cut 4 bases from V and 7 bases from J, with 24 bases between. This CDR3 has 16 amino acids. Per germline, CDR1 SGDLS and CDR2 YYNGEE. The CDR3 sequence is CASSPEGRGDPGEQYF. CDR3 DNA sequence: TGTGCCAGCAGCCCGGAAGGGAGGGGGGACCCTGGGGAGCAGTACTTC.

The gene calls are TRBV5-1 and TRBJ2-1; 7 bases match TRBD1. The CDR3 totals 14 residues. The ends lost 1 base at V and 9 bases at J; junction bases unmatched: 7. Germline V CDR1 and CDR2: SGHRS, YFSETQ. CDR3 nucleotide sequence: TGCGCCAGCAGCTTGACAGGGGCAGGGAGTGAGCAGTTCTTC. It specifies CASSLTGAGSEQFF.

The rearrangement links TRBV6-1 to TRBJ2-2, with 11 bases matching TRBD2. CDR1 MNHNS and CDR2 SASEGT come from the germline V gene. After removal of 4 bases from V and 1 base from J, the junction contained 2 bases not matched to a gene. This CDR3 contains 16 residues. CDR3 amino acids: CASSAGTSGNTGELFF. In DNA form, the CDR3 reads TGTGCCAGCAGTGCTGGGACTAGCGGGAACACCGGGGAGCTGTTTTTT.

This clone was seen just once. CDR3 coding DNA: TGTGCCAGCAGAGCCCGACTAGCGGGGGAAACCGGGGAGCTGTTTTTT. Protein sequence: CASRARLAGETGELFF. The V gene is TRBV2, the J gene TRBJ2-2; TRBD2 agrees at 12 bases. This CDR3 has 16 amino acids. Germline V lookup: CDR1 SNHLY, CDR2 FYNNEI. With 6 bases clipped from V and 5 bases from J, the junction kept 7 bases outside the gene matches.

The table lists this clone with a few counts. This sequence joins TRBV7-8 and TRBJ2-3, with 8 bases that match TRBD2. Germline V gene lookup returns CDR1 SGHVS and CDR2 FQNEAQ. Trimming took 0 bases from V and 1 from J; bases not matched to a gene: 3. CDR3 length: 16 residues. The CDR3 nucleotides are TGTGCCAGCAGCTTAGCGTACGGGGGGGGCACAGATACGCAGTATTTT. It translates to CASSLAYGGGTDTQYF.

This clone was recorded a few times. The chain combines TRBV7-3 with TRBJ2-7; 9 nucleotides agree with TRBD2. V trimming: 0 bases; J trimming: 3 bases; junction bases outside the gene matches: 0. This CDR3 spans 14 amino acids. In germline, CDR1 is SGHTA, CDR2 FQGTGA. The CDR3, as DNA: TGTGCCAGCAGCTTAACTAGCGGGGGCTACGAGCAGTACTTC. Translated: CASSLTSGGYEQYF.

V usage is TRBV5-1 and J usage is TRBJ1-1, with 9 bases that match TRBD1. This CDR3 comprises 17 residues. Trimming removed 1 base from V and 3 bases from J; junction bases left unmatched: 10. CDR1 is SGHRS, CDR2 YFSETQ, per germline. The CDR3 sequence: CASSLFGTGFRDTEAFF. The CDR3 region has the DNA TGCGCCAGCAGCTTGTTCGGGACAGGGTTTCGGGACACTGAAGCTTTCTTT.

A word on this clone: At one end the junction does not follow the germline gene, possibly because of a read error. The chain is built from TRBV10-3 and TRBJ2-1, with 8 positions matching TRBD1. Germline V gene data show CDR1 as ENHRY and CDR2 as SYGVKD. The CDR3 totals 15 residues. CDR3 amino acids: CAISEWARGRDEQFF. In nucleotides, the CDR3 is TGTGCCATCAGCGAGTGGGCCAGGGGGCGAGATGAGCAGTTCTTC.

The chain recombines TRBV5-6 with TRBJ2-6; D is possibly TRBD2 (5 bases). This CDR3 spans 15 amino acids. The V gene's germline CDR1 is SGHDT and CDR2 YYEEEE. V lost 0 bases and J 2 bases, leaving 6 bases between the germline ends. CDR3 residues: CASSLAGAGANVLTF. CDR3 nucleotides: TGTGCCAGCAGCTTGGCCGGGGCTGGGGCCAACGTCCTGACTTTC.

This clone was seen only a few times. The chain couples TRBV6-6 to TRBJ2-7, with a possible D match to TRBD2 (6 bases). The CDR3 covers 13 residues. Trimming removed 8 bases at V and 0 bases at J, with 11 bases between. Germline-derived CDR1 and CDR2 are MNHNY and SVGAGI (reference sequence). CDR3 coding DNA: TGTGCCAGCCGGGACTCGAGCTCCTACGAGCAGTACTTC. It codes for CASRDSSSYEQYF.

This clone was observed once. The J gene is TRBJ1-5, the V gene TRBV6-1; D gene ambiguous. CDR1 and CDR2 from the germline V gene are MNHNS and SASEGT. The CDR3 covers 15 residues. Deletions cut 2 bases from V and 5 bases from J, with 13 bases between. The CDR3 sequence: CASSEYAVGYQPQHF. The CDR3 DNA follows: TGTGCCAGCAGTGAATACGCCGTGGGCTATCAGCCCCAGCATTTT.

V and J are TRBV5-4 and TRBJ2-3; TRBD2 might be the D (7 bases). Germline V gene sequence: CDR1 SGHNT, CDR2 YYREEE (reference sequence). The CDR3 runs 15 residues. The V end lost 2 bases, the J end lost 3 bases, and 13 bases lay between the germline ends. The CDR3 sequence: CASSLHREGTDTQYF. The DNA of the CDR3 is TGTGCCAGCAGCTTACACAGGGAGGGGACAGATACGCAGTATTTT.

The rearrangement links TRBV10-3 to TRBJ2-3; TRBD2 aligns across 7 bases. V lost 6 bases and J lost 0; bases outside the gene matches: 6. Germline V CDR1 and CDR2: ENHRY, SYGVKD. CDR3 size: 15 residues. In DNA form, the CDR3 reads TGTGCCATCAGCAAAAGCGGGAAAAGCACAGATACGCAGTATTTT. This gives the protein CAISKSGKSTDTQYF.

The V gene is TRBV9, the J gene TRBJ2-5, with TRBD2 identical over 14 bases. This CDR3 contains 15 residues. Germline V gene sequence: CDR1 SGDLS, CDR2 YYNGEE. V trimming: 3 bases; J trimming: 9 bases; junction bases outside the gene matches: 7. The CDR3 DNA sequence: TGTGCCAGCAGCGAGGGGACTAGCGGGGGCCAGCCCCAGTACTTC. Translated, it gives CASSEGTSGGQPQYF.

The V gene is TRBV29-1, the J gene TRBJ1-5, with 8 positions matching TRBD1. CDR1 and CDR2 (germline): SQVTM, ANQGSEA. This CDR3 has 13 residues. The trim removed 5 bases at V and 7 bases at J, leaving 7 bases unmatched. The CDR3 region has the DNA TGCAGCGTTCTCAGGGGGCAGGGACAGCCCCAGCATTTT. It yields the protein CSVLRGQGQPQHF.

The V call is TRBV7-3, the J call TRBJ1-1, with a tentative D call TRBD1 (6 bases). Germline CDR1 and CDR2: SGHTA and FQGTGA. The ends were cut back, 4 bases at V and 0 bases at J, with 15 bases in the middle. This CDR3 spans 16 amino acids. In DNA form, the CDR3 reads TGTGCCAGCAGCTCCATTGGGGGGGCGATGAACACTGAAGCTTTCTTT. It encodes CASSSIGGAMNTEAFF.

J is TRBJ1-2 and V is TRBV6-6; D gene ambiguous. The germline V gene encodes CDR1 MNHNY and CDR2 SVGAGI (reference sequence). The CDR3 runs to 13 residues. V was pared by 6 bases and J by 0 bases, with 8 bases between. CDR3 in amino acids: CASSPGTNYGYTF. CDR3 sequence (DNA): TGTGCCAGCAGCCCAGGAACTAACTATGGCTACACCTTC.

CDR3 in amino acids: CAISAQGANSPLHF. In nucleotides, the CDR3 is TGTGCCATCAGTGCTCAGGGCGCTAATTCACCCCTCCACTTT. The chain recombines TRBV10-3 with TRBJ1-6; tentative D call: TRBD1 (5 bases). Trimming removed 4 bases at V and 6 bases at J, with 10 bases between. This CDR3 spans 14 amino acids. CDR1 ENHRY and CDR2 SYGVKD come from the germline V gene.

This chain connects TRBV6-5 to TRBJ2-7, with D possibly being TRBD1 (5 bases). The CDR3 loop spans 14 amino acids. Germline V gives CDR1 MNHEY, CDR2 SVGAGI. Trimming shortened V by 5 bases and J by 6 bases, and 17 bases separated the two germline ends. CDR3: CASSPRGASGEQYF. CDR3 DNA sequence: TGTGCCAGCAGTCCACGTGGGGCGTCAGGCGAGCAGTACTTC.

The J gene is TRBJ1-2, the V gene TRBV5-8; 8 nucleotides match TRBD1. Germline V gives CDR1 SGHTS, CDR2 YDEGEE. There are 14 residues in the CDR3. With V trimmed by 2 bases and J by 2 bases, 2 bases remained unmatched. CDR3 nucleotides: TGTGCCAGCAGCTTTAACAGGGGGAACTATGGCTACACCTTC. Translated, it gives CASSFNRGNYGYTF.